The sequence of this T cell receptor beta chain was determined in a study of cytomegalovirus exposure and HLA in healthy donors. Study in general: It was reported in a later analysis that the same platform had been used for the 110 or so validation repertoires as for the approximately 700 first-cohort repertoires.

Findings of the study overall: The TCR clusters that emerged in the first cohort tended, a later analysis found, to co-occur in the 120 or so validation repertoires. Among TCR beta chains, those listed as cytomegalovirus-associated numbered 164.

This table comes from immunoSEQ multiplex PCR, and its TCRdb copy is limited to in-frame clones, with some not included. In the table there are some 200,000 clones, 84% of which are singletons. Details on this clone: Its antigen is unidentified.

CDR1 and CDR2 from the germline V gene are SNHLY and FYNNEI. This CDR3 spans 15 amino acids. V gave up 3 bases and J gave up 3 bases; unmatched junction bases: 7. Sequenced: PBMCs. The sequence derives from a woman in her late teens or twenties in good health and CMV-seropositive. The chain is built from TRBV2 and TRBJ2-7, with 8 bases matching TRBD1. CDR3 in DNA: TGTGCCAGCAGTGAGTTTGGGACAGGCATCTACGAGCAGTACTTC. Translating gives CASSEFGTGIYEQYF.